These 15 T cell receptor beta chains came from one sample sequenced in a study of siplizumab effects on memory and regulatory T cells. The assay was immunoSEQ multiplex PCR, and TCRdb's table has in-frame clones only and misses some. The sample has tens of thousands of clones, roughly 96% seen once. Sequences were obtained from naive CD4+ T cells sorted from blood. Receptors were obtained from a human donor in good health.

This rearrangement joins TRBV30 to TRBJ2-5; no clear D gene. Between the trimmed V and J ends, which lost 2 bases and 4 bases, there was a span of 17 bases. The CDR3 spans 15 residues. Germline CDR1 GTSNPN, CDR2 SVGIG (reference sequence). CDR3 region: CAWSLRVGVTETQYF. The CDR3 nucleotides read TGTGCCTGGAGTCTCCGAGTGGGCGTAACAGAGACCCAGTACTTC.

V usage is TRBV25-1 and J usage is TRBJ2-3; TRBD1 might be the D (5 bases). The CDR3 sequence is 16 residues long. In germline, CDR1 is MGHDK, CDR2 SYGVNS. V lost 2 bases, J lost 2 bases, and 14 bases lay in between. This CDR3 reads CASSEVTVRATDTQYF. CDR3 bases: TGTGCCAGCAGTGAAGTAACGGTCAGGGCCACAGATACGCAGTATTTT.

The J gene is TRBJ2-3, the V gene TRBV5-1, with unresolved D. The length of the CDR3 is 13 residues. V lost 1 base and J 7 bases, leaving 10 bases between the germline ends. Germline assignment: CDR1 SGHRS and CDR2 YFSETQ. The DNA of the CDR3 is TGCGCCAGCAGCTTGAACAGCCCCTATACGCAGTATTTT. This sequence encodes CASSLNSPYTQYF.

The rearrangement joins TRBV27 to TRBJ1-1; 7 nucleotides match TRBD1. Germline CDR1 is MNHEY and CDR2 is SMNVEV (reference sequence). The CDR3 extends over 14 amino acids. V lost 7 bases to trimming and J lost 1 base; unmatched junction nucleotides: 6. DNA of the CDR3: TGTGCCAGCACCCAAAGGACAGGGAACACTGAAGCTTTCTTT. Amino acids: CASTQRTGNTEAFF.

The genes are TRBV7-9 and TRBJ2-7; possible D gene TRBD1, 5 bases. V lost 1 base, J lost 2 bases, and 12 bases lay in between. Per the germline V gene, CDR1 is SEHNR and CDR2 is FQNEAQ (reference sequence). This CDR3 comprises 15 residues. CDR3 in amino acids: CASSLGQGKTYEQYF. The DNA of the CDR3 is TGTGCCAGCAGCTTAGGGCAGGGCAAAACCTACGAGCAGTACTTC. Full variable domain (missing parts from reference TRBV7-9 and TRBJ2-7): DTGVSQNPRHKITKRGQNVTFRCDPISEHNRLYWYRQTLGQGPEFLTYFQNEAQLEKSRLLSDRFSAERPKGSFSTLEIQRTEQGDSAMYLCASSLGQGKTYEQYFGPGTRLTVT.

The V gene is TRBV19, the J gene TRBJ2-7, with 9 bases aligning to TRBD1. CDR3 length equals 13 residues. CDR1 is LNHDA and CDR2 is SQIVND in the germline V gene (reference sequence). Trimming removed 6 bases from V and 4 bases from J; junction bases left unmatched: 4. Here the CDR3 DNA reads TGTGCCAGTAGGGGGACAGGGAGATACGAGCAGTACTTC. Its translation is CASRGTGRYEQYF.

The rearrangement uses TRBV18 and TRBJ1-4; D may be TRBD1 (5 bases). CDR1 KGHSH and CDR2 LQKENI come from the germline V gene. The CDR3 contains 14 residues. V shed 3 bases and J shed 4 bases, with 9 bases lying between them. CDR3 loop: CASSPMGLNEKLFF. CDR3 DNA: TGTGCCAGCTCACCTATGGGACTTAATGAAAAACTGTTTTTT.

This sequence joins TRBV6-5 and TRBJ2-7; 7 nucleotides match TRBD2. Unmatched junction bases numbered 6, after V lost 7 bases and J lost 6 bases. The CDR3 has 12 amino acids. In germline, CDR1 is MNHEY, CDR2 SVGAGI. The CDR3 bases are TGTGCCAGCACTGGGGGAGGGATCGAGCAGTACTTC. Translating it yields CASTGGGIEQYF.

V is TRBV29-1 and J is TRBJ2-7; 8 bases match TRBD1. Germline V gene lookup returns CDR1 SQVTM and CDR2 ANQGSEA. The CDR3 extends over 11 amino acids. After removal of 8 bases from V and 3 bases from J, the junction contained 3 bases not matched to a gene. This CDR3 is CSIGQGYEQYF. Here the CDR3 DNA reads TGCAGCATCGGACAGGGCTACGAGCAGTACTTC.

The V gene is TRBV14, the J gene TRBJ2-5; 7 bases are a match to TRBD2. J gave up 1 base and V 0 bases, and 14 bases lay outside the gene matches. Germline V gene sequence: CDR1 SGHDN, CDR2 FVKESK. There are 19 residues in the CDR3. The CDR3 DNA follows: TGTGCCAGCAGCCAAGACGGCTGGTTGTGGGGGGGACTCCAAGAGACCCAGTACTTC. It encodes CASSQDGWLWGGLQETQYF. The variable domain in full, completed from reference TRBV14 and TRBJ2-5, reads EAGVTQFPSHSVIEKGQTVTLRCDPISGHDNLYWYRRVMGKEIKFLLHFVKESKQDESGMPNNRFLAERTGGTYSTLKVQPAELEDSGVYFCASSQDGWLWGGLQETQYFGPGTRLLVL.

The sample holds one count of this clone. V and J are TRBV5-4 and TRBJ1-6; 9 bases are a match to TRBD1. The CDR3 runs 15 residues. Germline trimming cut 1 base from V and 8 bases from J; bases unmatched to any gene: 4. From germline, CDR1 is SGHNT and CDR2 YYREEE (reference sequence). CDR3 in amino acids: CASSLRQGVYSPLHF. DNA for the CDR3: TGTGCCAGCAGCTTGAGACAGGGGGTATATTCACCCCTCCACTTT.

The chain is built from TRBV4-3 and TRBJ1-5; D perhaps matches TRBD1 (6 bases). Germline CDR1 reads LGHNA; CDR2 reads YSLEER. V lost 0 bases, J lost 4 bases, and 16 bases lay in between. The CDR3 spans 17 residues. CDR3 region: CASSQERGGAKNQPQHF. CDR3 coding DNA: TGCGCCAGCAGCCAAGAGAGGGGGGGGGCCAAAAATCAGCCCCAGCATTTT.

The rearrangement joins TRBV12-5 to TRBJ1-6; D gene unclear. Looked up from germline, CDR1 is LGHNT and CDR2 is FRNRAP. CDR3 length: 20 amino acids. V lost 0 bases to trimming and J lost 3 bases, with 21 bases between them. The CDR3 sequence is CASGLVRIQPGESYNSPLHF. DNA for the CDR3: TGTGCTAGTGGTTTGGTACGTATCCAGCCCGGAGAGAGCTATAATTCACCCCTCCACTTT.

This sequence joins TRBV7-3 and TRBJ2-5, with D hard to call. Looked up from germline, CDR1 is SGHTA and CDR2 is FQGTGA. V lost 3 bases to trimming and J lost 4 bases, with 9 bases between them. The CDR3 consists of 13 residues. The CDR3 loop is CASSFGVGETQYF. The DNA for the CDR3 is TGTGCCAGCAGCTTTGGGGTGGGAGAGACCCAGTACTTC.

V is TRBV7-2 and J is TRBJ1-2; D is uncertain. Per germline, CDR1 SGHTA and CDR2 FQGNSA. The CDR3 totals 15 residues. The ends were cut back, 5 bases at V and 3 bases at J, with 16 bases in the middle. CDR3 loop: CASSPTRDIYYGYTF. CDR3 coding DNA: TGTGCCAGCAGCCCGACGAGAGACATTTACTATGGCTACACCTTC.